The 15 T cell receptor beta chains below come from one sample, sequenced in a study of T cells in Graves' hyperthyroidism and ophthalmopathy. Researchers took RNA transcripts and amplified the TCR beta CDR3 regions from them. Initially, a first-round RT-PCR of the TCR CDR3 employed the HTBI primer set. TCRdb fed the multiplex PCR reads into MiXCR, producing one record per CDR3 protein. This sample yields approximately 400,000 distinct CDR3 sequences, of which 14% to 15% are seen a single time; roughly 33% belongs to the top ten. Material: blood. All receptors come from a woman in her 30s with Graves' hyperthyroidism.

There are many counts of this clonotype. The chain recombines TRBV18 with TRBJ1-2; no reliable D call. Looked up from germline, CDR1 is KGHSH and CDR2 is LQKENI. The CDR3 is made up of 14 amino acids. Trimming left V 3 bases short and J 2 bases short, with 10 bases between. The CDR3 sequence is CASSPDGGNYGYTF. CDR3 coding DNA: TGTGCCAGCTCACCCGACGGAGGGAACTATGGCTACACCTTC.

This chain links TRBV7-9 with TRBJ1-1; TRBD1 matches at 7 bases. The CDR3 runs 13 residues. V trimming: 5 bases; J trimming: 4 bases; junction bases outside the gene matches: 4. CDR1 SEHNR and CDR2 FQNEAQ come from the germline V gene (reference sequence). CDR3 sequence: CASSRQGPTEAFF. CDR3 in DNA: TGTGCCAGCAGCCGACAGGGTCCCACTGAAGCTTTCTTT.

In its sample, this clonotype was seen a few times. The chain combines TRBV5-1 with TRBJ2-2; D might be TRBD2 (7 bases). The germline gives CDR1 SGHRS, CDR2 YFSETQ. V lost 5 bases and J 4 bases, leaving 18 bases between the germline ends. CDR3 size: 16 residues. In DNA form, the CDR3 reads TGCGCCAGCAGACGGGGGGCTAGTAGCTCCACCGGGGAGCTGTTTTTT. It is translated as CASRRGASSSTGELFF.

The chain carries TRBV28 and TRBJ1-2, with D perhaps TRBD1 (6 bases). Per germline, CDR1 MDHEN and CDR2 SYDVKM. V lost 6 bases and J lost 6, with 20 bases in between. The CDR3 runs 15 residues. The DNA for the CDR3 is TGTGCCAGCAGCTTTGGGGACCCGGGACACGATGGCTACACCTTC. Translating it yields CASSFGDPGHDGYTF.

This clonotype was found many times. The V gene is TRBV24-1, the J gene TRBJ1-5; 9 nucleotides agree with TRBD1. Trimming at V came to 9 bases and at J to 0 bases, leaving 8 bases not matched to a gene. This CDR3 has 16 amino acids. Looked up from germline, CDR1 is KGHDR and CDR2 is SFDVKD. Here the CDR3 reads CATRAGTGLSNQPQHF. Written as DNA, the CDR3 is TGTGCCACCCGCGCCGGGACAGGGCTTAGCAATCAGCCCCAGCATTTT.

This clonotype was seen many times. The gene calls are TRBV27 and TRBJ2-1; D remains ambiguous. Germline V lookup: CDR1 MNHEY, CDR2 SMNVEV (reference sequence). Between the trimmed V and J ends, which lost 4 bases and 6 bases, there was a span of 13 bases. This CDR3 has 14 amino acids. CDR3 residues: CASSSFQRVNEQFF. The CDR3, as DNA: TGTGCCAGCAGTTCGTTCCAACGAGTCAATGAGCAGTTCTTC.

This clonotype was recorded a few times. The CDR3 DNA follows: TGTGCCAGCAGTTTAGACAGACTAGGATGGGGCGAGCAGTACTTC. Translating it yields CASSLDRLGWGEQYF. The chain recombines TRBV12-3 or TRBV12-4 with TRBJ2-7; D is possibly TRBD2 (6 bases). This CDR3 has 15 amino acids. Trimming took 1 base from V and 6 from J, leaving 16 bases between them.

This clonotype was seen more than once but under ten times. The chain couples TRBV25-1 to TRBJ2-7, with 10 bases identical to TRBD1. CDR1 is MGHDK, CDR2 SYGVNS, per germline. This CDR3 region has 15 residues. Trimming took 3 bases from V and 3 from J; bases not matched to a gene: 5. The DNA for the CDR3 is TGTGCCAGCAGTGACCGGGACAGGGGTCACTACGAGCAGTACTTC. This translates into CASSDRDRGHYEQYF.

The CDR3 nucleotides read TGCAGTGCTAGACCTGCGGGAGGGTTGCGTGAGCAGTTCTTC. Its translation: CSARPAGGLREQFF. The V and J genes are TRBV20-1 and TRBJ2-1, with 9 positions matching TRBD2. V shed 2 bases and J 9 bases; nucleotides not matched to a gene: 8. This CDR3 region has 14 residues. Germline-derived CDR1 and CDR2 are DFQATT and SNEGSKA (reference sequence).

This clonotype came up many times. This chain uses TRBV24-1 with TRBJ1-5; possibly TRBD1 for D (6 bases). Germline values: CDR1 KGHDR, CDR2 SFDVKD. The CDR3 has 17 residues. Trimming shortened V by 12 bases and J by 1 base, and 24 bases separated the two germline ends. CDR3 sequence: CAPKSTGLRMSNQPQHF. The CDR3 region has the DNA TGTGCCCCCAAATCGACAGGCCTACGAATGAGCAATCAGCCCCAGCATTTT.

The sample holds a few counts of this clonotype. V is TRBV7-9 and J is TRBJ2-7; maybe TRBD1 (5 bases). The CDR3 length is 16 residues. The V end lost 1 base, the J end lost 0 bases, and 13 bases lay between the germline ends. Per the germline V gene, CDR1 is SEHNR and CDR2 is FQNEAQ (reference sequence). CDR3 DNA: TGTGCCAGCAGCTTAGAAAGGGGCCCAATCTCCTACGAGCAGTACTTC. It codes for CASSLERGPISYEQYF.

In its sample, this clonotype was seen many times. V gene TRBV28 combines with J gene TRBJ2-3; D is possibly TRBD2 (5 bases). The CDR3 spans 15 residues. CDR1 is MDHEN, CDR2 SYDVKM, per germline. The V and J ends lost 6 bases and 0 bases respectively, with 13 bases between them. The CDR3 reads CASSQVSVSTDTQYF. In DNA, the CDR3 is TGTGCCAGCAGCCAGGTTAGCGTCAGCACAGATACGCAGTATTTT. The variable domain in full, with the rest retrieved from reference TRBV28 and TRBJ2-3, is DVKVTQSSRYLVKRTGEKVFLECVQDMDHENMFWYRQDPGLGLRLIYFSYDVKMKEKGDIPEGYSVSREKKERFSLILESASTNQTSMYLCASSQVSVSTDTQYFGPGTRLTVL.

This clonotype was counted many times. The rearrangement joins TRBV2 to TRBJ2-7, with 9 bases matching TRBD2. CDR3 length: 15 residues. The V segment lost 2 bases and the J segment 0 bases; nucleotides outside the gene matches: 2. Germline V gene lookup returns CDR1 SNHLY and CDR2 FYNNEI. CDR3 sequence: CASSEPSGNSYEQYF. The CDR3 DNA is TGTGCCAGCAGTGAACCTAGCGGGAACTCCTACGAGCAGTACTTC.

The V call is TRBV7-8, the J call TRBJ2-7, with TRBD1 as a possible D gene (6 bases). Germline lookup yields CDR1 SGHVS and CDR2 FQNEAQ. Trimming took 4 bases from V and 1 from J, leaving 11 bases between them. The CDR3 has 14 amino acids. In nucleotides, the CDR3 is TGTGCCAGCAGCTCCGAACAGGGATCCTACGAGCAGTACTTC. Protein: CASSSEQGSYEQYF.

This chain uses TRBV15 with TRBJ1-3; D might be TRBD1 (5 bases). This CDR3 is built from 17 residues. Between the trimmed V and J ends, which lost 3 bases and 0 bases, there was a span of 15 bases. In germline, CDR1 is LNHNV, CDR2 YYDKDF (reference sequence). As DNA, the CDR3 is TGTGCCACCAGCAGTGCGGGACGGATGAGCTCTGGAAACACCATATATTTT. This sequence encodes CATSSAGRMSSGNTIYF. Full variable domain (remainder filled in from reference TRBV15 and TRBJ1-3): DAMVIQNPRYQVTQFGKPVTLSCSQTLNHNVMYWYQQKSSQAPKLLFHYYDKDFNNEADTPDNFQSRRPNTSFCFLDIRSPGLGDTAMYLCATSSAGRMSSGNTIYFGEGSWLTVV.